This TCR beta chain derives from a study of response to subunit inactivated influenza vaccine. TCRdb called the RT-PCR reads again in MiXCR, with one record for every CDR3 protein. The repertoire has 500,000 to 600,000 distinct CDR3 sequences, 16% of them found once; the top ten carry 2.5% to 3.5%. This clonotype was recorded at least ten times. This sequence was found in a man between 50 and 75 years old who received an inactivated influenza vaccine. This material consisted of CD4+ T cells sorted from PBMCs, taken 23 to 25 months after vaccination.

The CDR3 nucleotides read TGCAGTGGTGACCTTCTAGCGGGAGGGCACTCGGATGAGCAGTTCTTC. Encoded protein: CSGDLLAGGHSDEQFF. The chain is built from TRBV20-1 and TRBJ2-1, with 12 nucleotides matching TRBD2. V shed 7 bases, J shed 8 bases, and the junction held 15 bases outside the gene matches. This CDR3 contains 16 residues. From germline, CDR1 is DFQATT and CDR2 SNEGSKA (reference sequence).